A single sample is the source of the 25 T cell receptor beta chains below, sequenced in a study of blood T cell repertoires in COVID-19. TCRdb's table, derived via immunoSEQ multiplex PCR, lists solely in-frame clones and lacks some. Here the sample spans 72,000 or so clones, around 85% being singletons. Sequenced input: peripheral blood. The receptors originated from a woman older than 75 with active or convalescent COVID-19.

This chain joins TRBV11-2 and TRBJ2-3, with 9 bases fitting TRBD2. The junction had 8 bases not matched to a gene; V was cut back by 5 bases and J by 5 bases. CDR1 SGHAT and CDR2 FQNNGV come from the germline V gene. The CDR3 is 15 residues long. The CDR3 DNA is TGTGCCAGCAGCCAGAGGGGGACTAGCCAAGATACGCAGTATTTT. It encodes CASSQRGTSQDTQYF.

The chain combines TRBV7-8 with TRBJ1-5; D gene uncertain. The germline V gene encodes CDR1 SGHVS and CDR2 FQNEAQ. The length of the CDR3 is 13 residues. The V gene lost 5 bases and the J gene lost 5 bases, with 10 bases spanning the gap. The CDR3 DNA is TGTGCCAGCAGCCCCGACACCCATCAGCCCCAGCATTTT. Amino acids: CASSPDTHQPQHF.

The chain employs TRBV14 and TRBJ2-3; D not resolved. This CDR3 contains 14 residues. Trimming removed 4 bases at V and 1 base at J, with 9 bases between. Germline CDR1 SGHDN, CDR2 FVKESK. CDR3 bases: TGTGCCAGCAGCCCGGCCCGGGGCACAGATACGCAGTATTTT. Its protein is CASSPARGTDTQYF.

The rearrangement links TRBV6-2 or TRBV6-3 to TRBJ1-6; TRBD1 agrees at 8 bases. Germline CDR1 reads MNHEY; CDR2 reads SVGEGT. This CDR3 is built from 15 residues. J lost 6 bases, V lost 2 bases, and 3 bases had no gene match. For the CDR3, the DNA is TGTGCCAGCAGTTACCGGGGACAGGCTAATTCACCCCTCCACTTT. Residues: CASSYRGQANSPLHF.

The CDR3 is CASSRKPSGEAFF. In nucleotides, the CDR3 is TGTGCCAGTAGTAGGAAGCCCTCAGGTGAAGCTTTCTTT. This chain connects TRBV19 to TRBJ1-1; the D is unclear. CDR1 is LNHDA, CDR2 SQIVND, per germline (reference sequence). The CDR3 runs 13 residues. Trimming left V 4 bases short and J 7 bases short, with 13 bases between.

The CDR3 region has the DNA TGTGCCAGCAGCCAGACTAGGCAGGGAGTAACTAATGAAAAACTGTTTTTT. This codes for CASSQTRQGVTNEKLFF. The chain links TRBV3-1 (or the pseudogene TRBV3-2) to TRBJ1-4; TRBD1 might be the D (5 bases). From germline, CDR1 is LGHDT and CDR2 YNNKEL (reference sequence). V was clipped by 3 bases and J by 1 base, with 15 bases between them. This CDR3 is built from 17 residues.

The genes are TRBV25-1 and TRBJ1-1, with 10 nucleotides matching TRBD1. The ends lost 3 bases at V and 4 bases at J; junction bases unmatched: 2. This CDR3 region has 14 residues. Germline CDR1 MGHDK, CDR2 SYGVNS. For the CDR3, the DNA is TGTGCCAGCAGTGACAGACAGGGGGCCACTGAAGCTTTCTTT. Translated, it gives CASSDRQGATEAFF.

CDR3 loop: CASSHGQGSEKLFF. DNA of the CDR3: TGCGCCAGCAGCCACGGACAGGGAAGTGAAAAACTGTTTTTT. This rearrangement joins TRBV4-3 to TRBJ1-4; 8 positions match TRBD1. Trimming cost V 3 bases and J 7 bases; bases outside gene matches: 4. The CDR3 runs to 14 residues. Germline V CDR1 and CDR2: LGHNA, YSLEER.

V and J are TRBV27 and TRBJ2-3; D unresolved. CDR1 and CDR2 from the germline V gene are MNHEY and SMNVEV (reference sequence). V was shortened by 3 bases and J by 4 bases, with 17 bases between the two germline ends. The CDR3 spans 16 residues. CDR3 sequence reads: CASSFVRVLSADTQYF. CDR3 sequence (DNA): TGTGCCAGCAGTTTTGTTCGGGTTTTATCTGCAGATACGCAGTATTTT.

The sample holds one count of this clone. The chain couples TRBV7-6 to TRBJ2-7; D perhaps matches TRBD1 (6 bases). The germline V gene has CDR1 SGHVS and CDR2 FNYEAQ. V was clipped by 5 bases and J by 6 bases, with 20 bases between them. CDR3 length equals 15 residues. In DNA form, the CDR3 reads TGTGCCAGCAGCGATATTCAGGGGAAACTTGGCGAGCAGTACTTC. Amino acids: CASSDIQGKLGEQYF.

This clone was seen repeatedly, ten times or more. The CDR3, as DNA: TGTGCCAGCAGCCAAGCAGGTGGGGCCAACGTCCTGACTTTC. It is translated as CASSQAGGANVLTF. The chain is built from TRBV4-2 and TRBJ2-6, with D hard to call. Germline-derived CDR1 and CDR2 are LGHNA and YNFKEQ. The CDR3 is made up of 14 amino acids. With 1 base removed from V and 3 bases from J, the gap between germline ends came to 4 bases.

The genes are TRBV5-4 and TRBJ2-3, with TRBD2 identical over 11 bases. The CDR3 runs 17 residues. The J segment lost 1 base and the V segment lost 4 bases, leaving 8 bases of the junction unmatched. Germline V gene sequence: CDR1 SGHNT, CDR2 YYREEE (reference sequence). DNA of the CDR3: TGTGCCAGCAGCCCTAGCGGGGGGTTAACTGGCACAGATACGCAGTATTTT. Translated, it gives CASSPSGGLTGTDTQYF.

This clone was detected once. The chain recombines TRBV6-6 with TRBJ1-3; 10 nucleotides agree with TRBD1. This CDR3 region has 16 residues. After removal of 5 bases from V and 1 base from J, the junction contained 5 bases not matched to a gene. Germline V CDR1 and CDR2: MNHNY, SVGAGI (reference sequence). The CDR3 reads CASSSPGQGSGNTIYF. Written as DNA, the CDR3 is TGTGCCAGCAGTAGTCCGGGACAGGGGTCTGGAAACACCATATATTTT.

The V call is TRBV29-1, the J call TRBJ2-6, with D unclear. The CDR3 sequence is 14 residues long. Trimming took off 1 base at V and 0 bases at J, with 4 bases between the two ends. Germline V gene sequence: CDR1 SQVTM, CDR2 ANQGSEA. The CDR3 here is CSVEVLSGANVLTF. The CDR3 DNA is TGCAGCGTTGAAGTCCTCTCTGGGGCCAACGTCCTGACTTTC.

V and J are TRBV10-3 and TRBJ1-5, with no clear D. Germline assignment: CDR1 ENHRY and CDR2 SYGVKD. Trimming stripped 8 bases from V and 0 bases from J, with 8 bases between. The CDR3 is 13 amino acids. Here the CDR3 DNA reads TGTGCCATCGCCACTAATAGCAATCAGCCCCAGCATTTT. Translating it yields CAIATNSNQPQHF.

The V and J genes are TRBV7-9 and TRBJ1-3, with no clear D. The CDR3 has 18 amino acids. The germline V gene has CDR1 SEHNR and CDR2 FQNEAQ (reference sequence). V lost 1 base, J lost 0 bases, and 16 bases lay in between. The CDR3 protein is CASSLVLSHLNSGNTIYF. The CDR3 region has the DNA TGTGCCAGCAGCTTAGTTCTTTCACATCTCAACTCTGGAAACACCATATATTTT.

The chain uses TRBV5-5 and TRBJ2-4, with TRBD2 matching over 7 bases. This CDR3 comprises 14 residues. Looked up from germline, CDR1 is SGHKS and CDR2 is YYEKEE (reference sequence). V dropped 4 bases and J dropped 7; count of bases not matched to a gene: 8. The DNA for the CDR3 is TGTGCCAGCAGCACCTCAGGGAGGGCTAACATTCAGTACTTC. Protein: CASSTSGRANIQYF. The full variable domain, in which reference TRBV5-5 and TRBJ2-4 provide the parts outside the CDR3, is DAGVTQSPTHLIKTRGQQVTLRCSPISGHKSVSWYQQVLGQGPQFIFQYYEKEERGRGNFPDRFSARQFPNYSSELNVNALLLGDSALYLCASSTSGRANIQYFGAGTRLSVL.

The rearrangement joins TRBV28 to TRBJ1-2, with a weak D call TRBD1 (6 bases). CDR3 length equals 15 residues. The germline gives CDR1 MDHEN, CDR2 SYDVKM. Trimming stripped 2 bases from V and 5 bases from J, with 15 bases between. CDR3 protein: CASSLTGGLGYGYTF. The DNA of the CDR3 is TGTGCCAGCAGTTTAACTGGGGGCTTGGGGTATGGCTACACCTTC.

The V gene is TRBV6-5, the J gene TRBJ1-4, with D uncertain. The CDR3 has 15 amino acids. Germline V gene lookup returns CDR1 MNHEY and CDR2 SVGAGI. V dropped 0 bases and J dropped 5 bases, with 10 bases sitting between them. The CDR3 nucleotides read TGTGCCAGCAGTTACTCGGGCAGCCTAAATGAAAAACTGTTTTTT. It yields the protein CASSYSGSLNEKLFF.

The J gene is TRBJ2-3, the V gene TRBV18; possibly TRBD1 for D (5 bases). The germline gives CDR1 KGHSH, CDR2 LQKENI. This CDR3 contains 15 residues. The V gene lost 4 bases and the J gene lost 1 base, with 12 bases spanning the gap. The DNA of the CDR3 is TGTGCCAGCTCACGGACATTCTCCGGCACAGATACGCAGTATTTT. Its protein product is CASSRTFSGTDTQYF.

This clone has a handful of counts. The chain uses TRBV23-1 and TRBJ1-1; D remains unclear. TRBV23-1 is recorded as an ORF, its role being uncertain. Trimming removed 0 bases at V and 4 bases at J, with 12 bases between. The CDR3 runs 15 residues. The CDR3 DNA sequence: TGCGCCAGCAGTCAATCCTTCCGGGTTGCCACTGAAGCTTTCTTT. Translated, it gives CASSQSFRVATEAFF.

The chain couples TRBV6-5 to TRBJ1-1; unclear D gene. V lost 7 bases and J lost 0, with 15 bases in between. Germline lookup yields CDR1 MNHEY and CDR2 SVGAGI. The CDR3 extends over 15 amino acids. CDR3 nucleotide sequence: TGTGCCAGCAACCCCTCTTGGACTATGAACACTGAAGCTTTCTTT. Translation: CASNPSWTMNTEAFF.

The rearrangement uses TRBV2 and TRBJ2-3; 9 bases are a match to TRBD1. CDR3 length: 14 residues. In germline, CDR1 is SNHLY, CDR2 FYNNEI. After removal of 7 bases from V and 1 base from J, the junction contained 3 bases not matched to a gene. DNA of the CDR3: TGTGCCAGCAACAGGGGGCTTGGCACAGATACGCAGTATTTT. Its translation: CASNRGLGTDTQYF. Full variable domain (outside the CDR3, taken from reference TRBV2 and TRBJ2-3): EPEVTQTPSHQVTQMGQEVILRCVPISNHLYFYWYRQILGQKVEFLVSFYNNEISEKSEIFDDQFSVERPDGSNFTLKIRSTKLEDSAMYFCASNRGLGTDTQYFGPGTRLTVL.

This clone showed up just once. This chain joins TRBV9 and TRBJ1-4; D is ambiguous. Per germline, CDR1 SGDLS and CDR2 YYNGEE. Trimming took 3 bases from V and 7 from J, leaving 16 bases between them. CDR3 length: 15 amino acids. The CDR3 region has the DNA TGTGCCAGCAGCGCCCGAATACCCCTAGGTGAAAAACTGTTTTTT. This sequence encodes CASSARIPLGEKLFF.

The chain uses TRBV25-1 and TRBJ2-1, with TRBD1 matching over 9 bases. The CDR3 sequence is 16 residues long. Germline V gene data show CDR1 as MGHDK and CDR2 as SYGVNS. The junction had 10 bases not matched to a gene; V was cut back by 3 bases and J by 7 bases. Here the CDR3 DNA reads TGTGCCAGCAGTGATCCCTACAGACAGGGGGGGAATGAGCAGTTCTTC. It is translated as CASSDPYRQGGNEQFF.